This T cell receptor beta chain stems from a study of T cell responses to AZD1222 COVID-19 vaccine. General observations from the study: In a largely white British group with more females than males, clonal diversity was possibly underestimated.

CDR3 size: 15 residues. V dropped 5 bases and J dropped 10 bases, with 18 bases sitting between them. Germline V gene sequence: CDR1 MNHEY, CDR2 SMNVEV (reference sequence). The assay was immunoSEQ multiplex PCR, and TCRdb's table has in-frame clones only and misses some. The data contain 95,000 to 110,000 clones, about 87% of them seen just once; the ten biggest clones take up 20% to 25%. Notes on this clone: Antigen: not known.

The chain employs TRBV27 and TRBJ1-6; D may be TRBD1 (6 bases). The sequence was collected from an adult in good health. The sample in question was peripheral blood, obtained on day 0 of AZD1222 vaccination. The CDR3 DNA is TGTGCCAGCAGTCCCTCGGGGGGGGGCAGATCACCCCTCCACTTT. Protein product: CASSPSGGGRSPLHF.